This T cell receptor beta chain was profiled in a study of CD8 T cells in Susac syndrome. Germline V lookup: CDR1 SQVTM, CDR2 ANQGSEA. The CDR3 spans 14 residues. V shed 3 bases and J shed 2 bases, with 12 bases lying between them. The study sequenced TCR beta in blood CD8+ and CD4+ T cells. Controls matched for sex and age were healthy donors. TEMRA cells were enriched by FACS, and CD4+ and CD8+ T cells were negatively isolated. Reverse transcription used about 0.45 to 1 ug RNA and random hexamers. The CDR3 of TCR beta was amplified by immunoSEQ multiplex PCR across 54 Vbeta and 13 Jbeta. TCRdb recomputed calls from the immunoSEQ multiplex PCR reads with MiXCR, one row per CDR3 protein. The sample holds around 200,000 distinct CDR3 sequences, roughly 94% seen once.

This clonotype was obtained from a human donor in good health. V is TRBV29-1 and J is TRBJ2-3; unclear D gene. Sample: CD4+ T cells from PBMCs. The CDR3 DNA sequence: TGCAGCGTTGATCACAGAGCGACCACAGATACGCAGTATTTT. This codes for CSVDHRATTDTQYF.